This TCR beta chain was found in a study of synovial regulatory T cells in juvenile arthritis. On the study more broadly: Treatments: three naive, more than five methotrexate, one methotrexate plus infliximab, one unknown. General study findings and limits: Largely private between patients, iaTreg TCR repertoires showed partial overlap with synovial Teff and blood CPL repertoires.

Concerning this clone itself: Its antigen is not known.

Sequencing was performed with immunoSEQ multiplex PCR; in TCRdb, only in-frame clones are kept and a portion is missing. The sample data list 7,500 to 10,000 clones. Eleven-patient cohort: some eleven active juvenile idiopathic arthritis patients, 3 polyarticular, 8 oligoarticular. Median disease duration was about 7 years, range 0.2-19.1. CDR3 length: 14 amino acids. Nucleotide data are not available. Germline V gene sequence: CDR1 KGHSH, CDR2 LQKENI. Input material: Treg cells from blood. The subset is: remaining (HLA-DR-negative) circulating blood Treg cells. The receptor's source is a donor younger than 30 with juvenile idiopathic arthritis. The chain couples TRBV18 to TRBJ1-1; TCRdb proposes TRBD1, but this gene call is untestable without DNA. CDR3 amino acids: CASSPTGGGTEAFF. Drawing the rest from reference TRBV18 and TRBJ1-1, the complete variable domain is NAGVMQNPRHLVRRRGQEARLRCSPMKGHSHVYWYRQLPEEGLKFMVYLQKENIIDESGMPKERFSAEFPKEGPSILRIQQVVRGDSAAYFCASSPTGGGTEAFFGQGTRLTVV.